One T cell receptor beta chain is described in this entry. Its antigen remains unidentified. CTLA-4 blockade using ipilimumab, together with focal radiation, was received by patients with chemo-refractory metastatic non-small-cell lung cancer. The record originates from a study of radiotherapy plus CTLA-4 blockade in lung cancer. Study outcomes and limitations: Expansion in blood of tumor-derived TCR clones was seen after radiotherapy plus ipilimumab.

Data came from immunoSEQ multiplex PCR; TCRdb stores just in-frame clones and leaves some out. This table holds 95,000 to 150,000 clones, about nine tenths found once. Germline V gives CDR1 LNHNV, CDR2 YYDKDF (reference sequence). Deletions cut 7 bases from V and 0 bases from J, with 18 bases between. The CDR3 has 16 amino acids. This rearrangement joins TRBV15 to TRBJ1-1, with a possible D match to TRBD1 (5 bases). The receptor comes from a human donor with non-small cell lung cancer that progressed on radiotherapy plus ipilimumab. The sequencing here drew on peripheral blood, taken from a patient treated with radiotherapy plus ipilimumab. The CDR3 here is CATTMPRWGMNTEAFF. The CDR3 DNA reads TGTGCCACCACCATGCCCCGGTGGGGGATGAACACTGAAGCTTTCTTT.